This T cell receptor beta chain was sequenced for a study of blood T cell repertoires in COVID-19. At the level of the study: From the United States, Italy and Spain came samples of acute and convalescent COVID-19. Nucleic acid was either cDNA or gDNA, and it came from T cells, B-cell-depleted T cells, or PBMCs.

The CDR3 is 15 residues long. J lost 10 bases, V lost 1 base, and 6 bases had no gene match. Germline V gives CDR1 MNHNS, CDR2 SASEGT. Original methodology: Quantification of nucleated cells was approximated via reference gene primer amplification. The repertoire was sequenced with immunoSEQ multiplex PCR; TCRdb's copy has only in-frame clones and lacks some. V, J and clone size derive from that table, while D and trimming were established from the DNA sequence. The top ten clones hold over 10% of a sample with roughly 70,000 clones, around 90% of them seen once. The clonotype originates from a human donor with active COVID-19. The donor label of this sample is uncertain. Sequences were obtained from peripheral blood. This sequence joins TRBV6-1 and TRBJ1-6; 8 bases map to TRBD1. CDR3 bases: TGTGCCAGCAGTGAAGTTCGGACAGGGAGATCACCCCTCCACTTT. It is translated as CASSEVRTGRSPLHF.